This TCR beta chain was sequenced for a study of T cell responses to AZD1222 COVID-19 vaccine. After removal of 6 bases from V and 3 bases from J, the junction contained 10 bases not matched to a gene. Germline V lookup: CDR1 MNHEY, CDR2 SMNVEV (reference sequence). This CDR3 contains 15 residues. TCRdb's table, derived via immunoSEQ multiplex PCR, lists solely in-frame clones and lacks some. This sample carries 100,000 to 130,000 clones, roughly 90% of them seen once, and the ten largest clones take 8.5% to 10%. Sample: peripheral blood, taken 28 days after the second AZD1222 dose. The chain employs TRBV27 and TRBJ2-7, with 8 bases identical to TRBD1. The sequence derives from an adult who received the AZD1222 COVID-19 vaccine. The CDR3 DNA is TGTGCCAGCAGCCTAGCAGGACAGGGATACTACGAGCAGTACTTC. Translation: CASSLAGQGYYEQYF.